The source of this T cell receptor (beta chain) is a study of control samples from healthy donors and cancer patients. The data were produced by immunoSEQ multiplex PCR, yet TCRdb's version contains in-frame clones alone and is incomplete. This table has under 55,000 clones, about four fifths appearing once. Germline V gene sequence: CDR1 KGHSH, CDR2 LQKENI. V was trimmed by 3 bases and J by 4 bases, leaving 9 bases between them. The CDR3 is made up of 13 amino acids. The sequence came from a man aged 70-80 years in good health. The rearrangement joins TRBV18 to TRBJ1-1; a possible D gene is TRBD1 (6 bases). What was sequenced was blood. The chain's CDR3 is CASSPTGVTEAFF. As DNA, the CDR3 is TGTGCCAGCTCACCGACAGGAGTCACTGAAGCTTTCTTT.